This T cell receptor beta chain was identified during a study of technical replicates of blood from a handful of donors. The germline CDR1 and CDR2 sequences are SGHRS and YFSETQ. The V and J ends lost 7 bases and 0 bases respectively, with 12 bases between them. This CDR3 has 14 amino acids. Produced via immunoSEQ multiplex PCR; TCRdb's table is partial and in-frame only. The table has approximately 58,000 clones, 86% seen once; the top ten hold about 5%. The TCR sequence derives from a human donor in good health. Some clones in this sample may be carry-over from other donors' samples. Sequenced material: PBMCs. This chain links TRBV5-1 with TRBJ2-3; tentative D call: TRBD2 (5 bases). The CDR3 nucleotides read TGCGCCAGCCAGGACTTCCGAAGCACAGATACGCAGTATTTT. As protein: CASQDFRSTDTQYF. Full variable domain (missing parts from reference TRBV5-1 and TRBJ2-3): KAGVTQTPRYLIKTRGQQVTLSCSPISGHRSVSWYQQTPGQGLQFLFEYFSETQRNKGNFPGRFSGRQFSNSRSEMNVSTLELGDSALYLCASQDFRSTDTQYFGPGTRLTVL.